A selection of T cell receptor beta chains follows, all from one sample in a study of PD-L1 blockade in urothelial cancer. Some clones are missing from TCRdb's copy, which holds only in-frame ones; the method was immunoSEQ multiplex PCR. The repertoire includes 48,000 or so clones, approximately 88% of them detected once, and about 15% sits in the top ten. This specimen consisted of PBMCs, obtained around atezolizumab (anti-PD-L1) treatment. These receptors were obtained from a woman in her sixties or seventies with urothelial cancer. The CDR3 runs from the conserved cysteine through the conserved F or W. The D gene is left open where the match is weak. Expanded clones are given a class, and other clones once, few, many or no size at all.

D: -
J: TRBJ2-7
size: -
length: 15
V: TRBV11-2
CDR3: CASSLRQRDLSEQYF
DNA: TGTGCCAGCAGCCTGAGGCAGAGAGACCTCTCCGAGCAGTACTTC

D: -
J: TRBJ2-5
size: -
length: 13
V: TRBV7-8
CDR3: CASRPQGGETQYF
DNA: TGTGCCAGCAGGCCGCAGGGAGGAGAGACCCAGTACTTC

D: -
J: TRBJ1-2
size: -
length: 15
V: TRBV6-1
CDR3: CASTQEVVNSYGYTF
DNA: TGTGCCAGCACCCAGGAGGTTGTGAATTCCTATGGCTACACCTTC

D: -
J: TRBJ2-2
size: -
length: 14
V: TRBV28
CDR3: CASKWAPWVGELFF
DNA: TGTGCCAGCAAATGGGCTCCTTGGGTCGGGGAGCTGTTTTTT

D: -
J: TRBJ2-3
size: -
length: 16
V: TRBV29-1
CDR3: CSVEAAGIPSTDTQYF
DNA: TGCAGCGTGGAGGCAGCGGGTATCCCTAGCACAGATACGCAGTATTTT

D: TRBD1
J: TRBJ1-1
size: -
length: 16
V: TRBV18
CDR3: CASSQDRGPSLTEAFF
DNA: TGTGCCAGCTCACAGGACAGGGGGCCCTCGTTGACTGAAGCTTTCTTT

D: TRBD2
J: TRBJ2-3
size: -
length: 16
V: TRBV28
CDR3: CASSSRLAGGWDTQYF
DNA: TGTGCCAGCAGTTCAAGACTAGCGGGAGGTTGGGATACGCAGTATTTT

D: -
J: TRBJ1-1
size: -
length: 10
V: TRBV20-1
CDR3: CSARGDEAFF
DNA: TGCAGTGCGCGGGGAGATGAAGCTTTCTTT

D: TRBD1
J: TRBJ2-7
size: -
length: 14
V: TRBV6-9
CDR3: CASSSPGTGREQYF
DNA: TGTGCCAGCAGTTCTCCCGGGACAGGGCGCGAGCAGTACTTC

D: TRBD1
J: TRBJ2-3
size: -
length: 18
V: TRBV18
CDR3: CASSPFRDRAISTDTQYF
DNA: TGTGCCAGCTCACCTTTCCGGGACAGGGCAATCAGCACAGATACGCAGTATTTT

D: TRBD1
J: TRBJ1-4
size: once
length: 19
V: TRBV4-3
CDR3: CASSQAPGTGRPLREKLFF
DNA: TGCGCCAGCAGCCAAGCTCCCGGGACAGGGAGGCCTCTGAGGGAAAAACTGTTTTTT

D: -
J: TRBJ2-2
size: -
length: 12
V: TRBV7-2
CDR3: CASSEYTGELFF
DNA: TGTGCCAGCAGCGAGTACACCGGGGAGCTGTTTTTT

D: -
J: TRBJ2-7
size: -
length: 13
V: TRBV7-6
CDR3: CASSLSGTYEQYF
DNA: TGTGCCAGCAGCTTATCAGGGACCTACGAGCAGTACTTC

D: -
J: TRBJ2-1
size: -
length: 12
V: TRBV5-6
CDR3: CASSWRYNEQFF
DNA: TGTGCCAGCAGCTGGAGATACAATGAGCAGTTCTTC

D: TRBD2
J: TRBJ2-7
size: -
length: 16
V: TRBV19
CDR3: CASSTDGTSGLSRQYF
DNA: TGTGCCAGTAGTACCGACGGGACTAGCGGTCTATCAAGGCAGTACTTC

D: TRBD1
J: TRBJ2-5
size: once
length: 15
V: TRBV6-6
CDR3: CASKTGGAIQETQYF
DNA: TGTGCCAGTAAGACAGGGGGCGCGATCCAAGAGACCCAGTACTTC

D: -
J: TRBJ2-7
size: -
length: 16
V: TRBV28
CDR3: CASSLPAGSVTYEQYF
DNA: TGTGCCAGCAGTTTACCTGCAGGCTCAGTTACCTACGAGCAGTACTTC

D: -
J: TRBJ2-1
size: -
length: 16
V: TRBV28
CDR3: CASRPERGGYDNEQFF
DNA: TGTGCCAGCAGGCCTGAGAGAGGGGGATACGACAATGAGCAGTTCTTC

D: -
J: TRBJ1-2
size: -
length: 14
V: TRBV7-2
CDR3: CASSLARRAYGYTF
DNA: TGTGCCAGCAGCTTAGCGAGGAGGGCTTATGGCTACACCTTC

D: TRBD2
J: TRBJ2-7
size: -
length: 16
V: TRBV18
CDR3: CASSPDASGSSYEQYF
DNA: TGTGCCAGCTCACCAGACGCTAGCGGTAGCTCCTACGAGCAGTACTTC

D: TRBD1
J: TRBJ2-7
size: -
length: 14
V: TRBV10-3
CDR3: CAISESGTAYEQYF
DNA: TGTGCCATCAGTGAGTCCGGGACAGCCTACGAGCAGTACTTC

D: -
J: TRBJ1-2
size: -
length: 15
V: TRBV5-6
CDR3: CASSPRTNGGFGYTF
DNA: TGTGCCAGCAGCCCCCGGACCAACGGGGGGTTTGGCTACACCTTC